The rows below give T cell receptor beta chains drawn from one sample of a study of control samples from healthy donors and cancer patients. Method: immunoSEQ multiplex PCR; TCRdb's copy keeps in-frame clones and lacks some. In the table there are about 65,000 clones, 90% of which are singletons. The sequencing sample was made of PBMCs. The receptors here all came from a woman aged 45-65 years with colorectal cancer. Both conserved end residues are part of each CDR3. A D gene is named only where the DNA matches it firmly. Some rows mark clone size as missing; the rest say once, few, many or name a class of expanded clone.

abundance | j_gene | v_gene | d_gene | CDR3nt | CDR3aa
. | TRBJ2-3 | TRBV14 | . | TGTGCCAGCAGCCAAGCTAGCGTCGGCACAGATACGCAGTATTTT | CASSQASVGTDTQYF
. | TRBJ2-3 | TRBV5-6 | TRBD2 | TGTGCCAGCAGCCCGGGGGGGACTGGAGGGGATACGCAGTATTTT | CASSPGGTGGDTQYF
once | TRBJ2-3 | TRBV9 | TRBD1 | TGTGCCAGCAGCGTAGGGACAGGGTGGACAGATACGCAGTATTTT | CASSVGTGWTDTQYF
once | TRBJ2-1 | TRBV19 | TRBD2 | TGTGCCACTCGGGCGGGGGAGTACAATGAGCAGTTCTTC | CATRAGEYNEQFF
. | TRBJ2-2 | TRBV5-1 | . | TGCGCCAGCAGCTTTGGGGGATCGAACACCGGGGAGCTGTTTTTT | CASSFGGSNTGELFF
. | TRBJ1-2 | TRBV28 | . | TGTGCCACACAGGGAGCTAACTATGGCTACACCTTC | CATQGANYGYTF
. | TRBJ2-1 | TRBV5-8 | . | TGTGCCAGCAGCTTTTGGACGTCCTCAGGGTCCTACAATGAGCAGTTCTTC | CASSFWTSSGSYNEQFF
. | TRBJ1-2 | TRBV5-6 | TRBD1 | TGTGCCAGCAGCTTACAGGGGGGGAGGAATTTTGGCTACACCTTC | CASSLQGGRNFGYTF
. | TRBJ2-7 | TRBV7-2 | TRBD2 | TGTGCCAGCATCCCCTCACCGGGACTAGTTAGAGGGGAGCAGTACTTC | CASIPSPGLVRGEQYF
. | TRBJ2-4 | TRBV7-2 | TRBD1 | TGTGCCAACACACTGAAACGGGACAGTAAAAACATTCAGTACTTC | CANTLKRDSKNIQYF
. | TRBJ1-4 | TRBV9 | . | TGTGCCAGCAGCGCCGGCCACAGAGCAACTAATGAAAAACTGTTTTTT | CASSAGHRATNEKLFF
. | TRBJ1-4 | TRBV24-1 | . | TGTGCCACCAGTCCACACAGCTACCTTGCAACTAATGAAAAACTGTTTTTT | CATSPHSYLATNEKLFF
few | TRBJ2-5 | TRBV3-1/TRBV3-2 | . | TGTGCCAGCAGCCAAGAGGAGACCCAGTACTTC | CASSQEETQYF
. | TRBJ2-7 | TRBV28 | TRBD2 | TGTGCCAGCCAAGCGGGACCCCTCTACGAGCAGTACTTC | CASQAGPLYEQYF
. | TRBJ2-7 | TRBV28 | TRBD2 | TGTGCCAGCAGTTTGGCCCGGGGCGGGAGTGTACGCGAGCAGTACTTC | CASSLARGGSVREQYF
. | TRBJ2-1 | TRBV5-1 | . | TGCGCCAGCAGTTGGAGCTCCTACAATGAGCAGTTCTTC | CASSWSSYNEQFF